This T cell receptor beta chain was documented in a study of T cells in localized non-small cell lung cancer. Study-wide results and limits: A median roughly 50 of the top 100 tumor clones appeared in adjacent lung. Sequencing, confined to only one tumor region, leaves heterogeneity possible. Uninvolved neighboring lung showed the greatest T cell clonality, exceeding tumor. With higher T cell density in blood came longer overall survival.

The germline CDR1 and CDR2 sequences are LNHDA and SQIVND (reference sequence). With 6 bases removed from V and 0 bases from J, the gap between germline ends came to 17 bases. CDR3 length: 16 residues. Generated by immunoSEQ multiplex PCR, the TCRdb table keeps only in-frame clones and is missing some. The sample lists 60,000 to 75,000 clones, roughly 81% occurring once. This clone has only one observation. What it binds is not known. The chain recombines TRBV19 with TRBJ1-2, with D possibly TRBD1 on 5 matching bases. The specimen was peripheral blood, collected before any cancer treatment. The sequence derives from a female donor older than 55 with stage I lung adenocarcinoma. CDR3: CASSRSVGGANYGYTF. CDR3 nucleotides: TGTGCCAGTAGCCGCTCAGTGGGGGGAGCTAACTATGGCTACACCTTC.